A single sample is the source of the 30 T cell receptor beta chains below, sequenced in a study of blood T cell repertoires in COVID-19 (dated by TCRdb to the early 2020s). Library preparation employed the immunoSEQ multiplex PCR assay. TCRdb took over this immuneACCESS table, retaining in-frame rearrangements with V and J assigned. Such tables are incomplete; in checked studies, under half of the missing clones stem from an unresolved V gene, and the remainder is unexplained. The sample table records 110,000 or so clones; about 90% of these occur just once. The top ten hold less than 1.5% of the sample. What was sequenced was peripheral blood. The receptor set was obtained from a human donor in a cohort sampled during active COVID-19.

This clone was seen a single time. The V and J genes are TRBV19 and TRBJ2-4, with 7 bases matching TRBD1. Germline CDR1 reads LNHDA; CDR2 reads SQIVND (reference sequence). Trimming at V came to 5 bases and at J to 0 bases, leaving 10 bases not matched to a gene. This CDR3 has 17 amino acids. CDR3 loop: CASSVRDRLLAKNIQYF. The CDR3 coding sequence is TGTGCCAGTAGTGTCCGGGACAGACTACTAGCCAAAAACATTCAGTACTTC.

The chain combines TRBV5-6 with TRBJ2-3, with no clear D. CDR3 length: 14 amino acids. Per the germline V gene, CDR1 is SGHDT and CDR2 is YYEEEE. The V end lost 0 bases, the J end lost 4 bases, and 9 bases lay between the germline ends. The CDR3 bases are TGTGCCAGCAGCTTGGGAGTAGCTGCAGATACGCAGTATTTT. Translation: CASSLGVAADTQYF.

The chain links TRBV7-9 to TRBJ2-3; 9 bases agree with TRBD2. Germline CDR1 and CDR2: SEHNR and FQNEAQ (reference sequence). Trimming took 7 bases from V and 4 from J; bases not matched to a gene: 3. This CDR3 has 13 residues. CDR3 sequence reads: CASNRGGADTQYF. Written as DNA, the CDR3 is TGTGCCAGCAACCGCGGGGGGGCAGATACGCAGTATTTT.

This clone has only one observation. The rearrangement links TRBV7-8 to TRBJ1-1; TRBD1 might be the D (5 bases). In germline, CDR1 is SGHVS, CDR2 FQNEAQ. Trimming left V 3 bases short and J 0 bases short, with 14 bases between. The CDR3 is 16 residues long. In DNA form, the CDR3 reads TGTGCCAGCAGCTTTCCGCAGGGTGGTGTGAACACTGAAGCTTTCTTT. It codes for CASSFPQGGVNTEAFF.

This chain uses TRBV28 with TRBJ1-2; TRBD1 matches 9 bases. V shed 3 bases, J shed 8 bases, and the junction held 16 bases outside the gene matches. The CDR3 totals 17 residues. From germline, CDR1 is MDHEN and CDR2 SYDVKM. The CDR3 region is CASSFGQGNLRGKGYTF. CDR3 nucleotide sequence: TGTGCCAGCAGTTTCGGACAGGGGAATTTACGGGGTAAAGGCTACACCTTC.

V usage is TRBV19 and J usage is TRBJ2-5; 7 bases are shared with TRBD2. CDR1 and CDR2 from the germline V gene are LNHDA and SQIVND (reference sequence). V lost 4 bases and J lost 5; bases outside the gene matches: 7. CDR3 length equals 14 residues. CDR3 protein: CASSTNRREETQYF. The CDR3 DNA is TGTGCCAGTAGTACAAACAGGCGGGAGGAGACCCAGTACTTC.

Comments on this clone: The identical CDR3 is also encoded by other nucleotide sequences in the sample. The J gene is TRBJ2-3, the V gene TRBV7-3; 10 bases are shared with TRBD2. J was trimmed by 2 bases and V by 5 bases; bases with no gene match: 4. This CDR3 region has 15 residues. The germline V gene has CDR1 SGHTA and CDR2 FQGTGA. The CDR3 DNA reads TGTGCCAGCAGCCGAGCGGGAGGGTCCACAGATACGCAGTATTTT. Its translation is CASSRAGGSTDTQYF.

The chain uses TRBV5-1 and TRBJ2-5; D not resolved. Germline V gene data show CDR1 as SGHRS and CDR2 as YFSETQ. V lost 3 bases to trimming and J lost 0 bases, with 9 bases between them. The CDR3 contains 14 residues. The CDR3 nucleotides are TGCGCCAGCAGCTCAAATACAAACCAAGAGACCCAGTACTTC. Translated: CASSSNTNQETQYF.

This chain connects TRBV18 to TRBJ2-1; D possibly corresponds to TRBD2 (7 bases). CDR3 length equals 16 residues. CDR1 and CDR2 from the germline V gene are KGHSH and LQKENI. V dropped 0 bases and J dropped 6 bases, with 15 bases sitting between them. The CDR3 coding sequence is TGTGCCAGCTCACCACCCGTGGCGGGGGCCCTCAATGAGCAGTTCTTC. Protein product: CASSPPVAGALNEQFF. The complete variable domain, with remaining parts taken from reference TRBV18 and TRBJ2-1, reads NAGVMQNPRHLVRRRGQEARLRCSPMKGHSHVYWYRQLPEEGLKFMVYLQKENIIDESGMPKERFSAEFPKEGPSILRIQQVVRGDSAAYFCASSPPVAGALNEQFFGPGTRLTVL.

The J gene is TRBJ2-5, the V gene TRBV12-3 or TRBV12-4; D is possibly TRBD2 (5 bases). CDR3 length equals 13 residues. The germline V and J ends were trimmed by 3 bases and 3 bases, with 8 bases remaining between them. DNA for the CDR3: TGTGCCAGCAGTTTCGGACTCGAAGAGACCCAGTACTTC. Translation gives CASSFGLEETQYF.

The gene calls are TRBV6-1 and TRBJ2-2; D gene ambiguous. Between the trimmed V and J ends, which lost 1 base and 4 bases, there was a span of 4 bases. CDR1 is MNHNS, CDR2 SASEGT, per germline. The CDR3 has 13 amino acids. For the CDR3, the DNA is TGTGCCAGCAGTGAAGTCGGCACCGGGGAGCTGTTTTTT. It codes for CASSEVGTGELFF.

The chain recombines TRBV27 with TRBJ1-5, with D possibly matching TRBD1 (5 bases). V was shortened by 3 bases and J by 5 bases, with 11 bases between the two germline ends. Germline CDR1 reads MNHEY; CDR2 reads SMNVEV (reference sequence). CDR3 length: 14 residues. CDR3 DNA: TGTGCCAGCAGTTTGGCGGGGGGTCATCAGCCCCAGCATTTT. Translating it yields CASSLAGGHQPQHF.

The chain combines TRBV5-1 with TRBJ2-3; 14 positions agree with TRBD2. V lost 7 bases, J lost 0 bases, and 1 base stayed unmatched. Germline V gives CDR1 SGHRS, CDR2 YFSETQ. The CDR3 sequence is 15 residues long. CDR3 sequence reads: CASGTSGRSTDTQYF. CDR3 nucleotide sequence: TGCGCCAGCGGGACTAGCGGGAGAAGCACAGATACGCAGTATTTT.

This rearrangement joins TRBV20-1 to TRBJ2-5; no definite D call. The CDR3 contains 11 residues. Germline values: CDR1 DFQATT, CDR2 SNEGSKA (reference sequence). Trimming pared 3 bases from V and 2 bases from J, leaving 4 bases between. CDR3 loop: CSASLQETQYF. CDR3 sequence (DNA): TGCAGTGCTAGTCTTCAAGAGACCCAGTACTTC.

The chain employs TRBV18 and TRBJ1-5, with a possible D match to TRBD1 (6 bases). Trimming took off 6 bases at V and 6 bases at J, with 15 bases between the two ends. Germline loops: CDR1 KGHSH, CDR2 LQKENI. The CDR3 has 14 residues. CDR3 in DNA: TGTGCCAGCTCTAAACAGGGTGATGGTCAGCCCCAGCATTTT. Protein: CASSKQGDGQPQHF.

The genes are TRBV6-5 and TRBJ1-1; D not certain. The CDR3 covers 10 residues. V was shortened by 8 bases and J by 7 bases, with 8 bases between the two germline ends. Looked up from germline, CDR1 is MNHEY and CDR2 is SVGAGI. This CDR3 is CASGRSEAFF. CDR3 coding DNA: TGTGCCAGCGGGCGTAGTGAAGCTTTCTTT.

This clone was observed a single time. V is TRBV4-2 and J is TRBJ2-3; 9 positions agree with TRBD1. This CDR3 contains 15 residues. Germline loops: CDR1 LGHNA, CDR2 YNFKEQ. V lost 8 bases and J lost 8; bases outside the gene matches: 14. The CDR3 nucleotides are TGTGCCAGCTCAGGGGGACAGGGTCACCATGGTACGCAGTATTTT. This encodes CASSGGQGHHGTQYF.

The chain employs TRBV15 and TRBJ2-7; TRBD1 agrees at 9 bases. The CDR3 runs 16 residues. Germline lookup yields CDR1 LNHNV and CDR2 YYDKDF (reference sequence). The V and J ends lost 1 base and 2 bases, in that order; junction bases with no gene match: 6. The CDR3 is CATSRGSGDRAYEQYF. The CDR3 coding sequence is TGTGCCACCAGCAGAGGAAGTGGGGACAGGGCCTACGAGCAGTACTTC.

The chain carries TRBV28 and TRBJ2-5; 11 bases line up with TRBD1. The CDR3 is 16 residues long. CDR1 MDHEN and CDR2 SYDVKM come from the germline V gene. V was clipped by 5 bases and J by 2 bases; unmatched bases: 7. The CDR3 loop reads CASSAPGQGVQETQYF. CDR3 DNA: TGTGCCAGCAGTGCACCGGGACAGGGGGTTCAAGAGACCCAGTACTTC. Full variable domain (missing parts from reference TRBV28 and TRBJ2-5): DVKVTQSSRYLVKRTGEKVFLECVQDMDHENMFWYRQDPGLGLRLIYFSYDVKMKEKGDIPEGYSVSREKKERFSLILESASTNQTSMYLCASSAPGQGVQETQYFGPGTRLLVL.

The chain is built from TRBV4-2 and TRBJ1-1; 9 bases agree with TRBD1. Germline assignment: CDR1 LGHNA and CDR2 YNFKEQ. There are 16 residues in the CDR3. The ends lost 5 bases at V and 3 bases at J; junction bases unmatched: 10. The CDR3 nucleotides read TGTGCCAGCAGCTTGTGGACAGGGGTACTTTACACTGAAGCTTTCTTT. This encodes CASSLWTGVLYTEAFF.

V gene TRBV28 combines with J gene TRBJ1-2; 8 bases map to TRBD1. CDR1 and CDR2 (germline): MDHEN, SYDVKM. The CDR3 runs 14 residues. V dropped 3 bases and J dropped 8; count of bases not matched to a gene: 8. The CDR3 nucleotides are TGTGCCAGCAGTTTGGATCAGGGGGCGCGGGGCTACACCTTC. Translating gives CASSLDQGARGYTF.

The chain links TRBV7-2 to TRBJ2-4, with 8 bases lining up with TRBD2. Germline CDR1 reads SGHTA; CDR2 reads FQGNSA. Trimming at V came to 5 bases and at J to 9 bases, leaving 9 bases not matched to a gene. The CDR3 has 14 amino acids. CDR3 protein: CASSPGLAKGIQYF. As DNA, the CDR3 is TGTGCCAGCAGCCCCGGACTAGCAAAAGGCATTCAGTACTTC.

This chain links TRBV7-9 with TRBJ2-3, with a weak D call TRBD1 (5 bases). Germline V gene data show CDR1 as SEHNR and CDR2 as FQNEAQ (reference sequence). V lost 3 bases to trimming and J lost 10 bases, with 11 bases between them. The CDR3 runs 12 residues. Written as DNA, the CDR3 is TGTGCCAGCAGCTTGGGTGACAGACCGCAGTATTTT. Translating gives CASSLGDRPQYF.

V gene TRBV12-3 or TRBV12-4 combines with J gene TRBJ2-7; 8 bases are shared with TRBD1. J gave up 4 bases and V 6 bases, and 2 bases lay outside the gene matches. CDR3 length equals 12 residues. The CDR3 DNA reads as TGTGCCAGCAGCCGGACAGGGTACGAGCAGTACTTC. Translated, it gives CASSRTGYEQYF.

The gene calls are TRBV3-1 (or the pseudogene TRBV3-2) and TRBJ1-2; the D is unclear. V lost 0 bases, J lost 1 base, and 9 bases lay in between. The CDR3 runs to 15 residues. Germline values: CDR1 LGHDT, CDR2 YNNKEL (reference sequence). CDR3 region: CASSQDVSFNYGYTF. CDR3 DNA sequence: TGTGCCAGCAGCCAAGATGTTTCTTTTAACTATGGCTACACCTTC.

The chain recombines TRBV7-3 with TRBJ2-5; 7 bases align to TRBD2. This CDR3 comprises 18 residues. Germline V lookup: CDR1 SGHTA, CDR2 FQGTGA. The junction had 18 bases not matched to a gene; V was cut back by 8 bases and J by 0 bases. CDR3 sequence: CASSKGAGSGLNQETQYF. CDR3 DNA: TGTGCCAGCTCCAAAGGGGCGGGTAGCGGGTTAAACCAAGAGACCCAGTACTTC.

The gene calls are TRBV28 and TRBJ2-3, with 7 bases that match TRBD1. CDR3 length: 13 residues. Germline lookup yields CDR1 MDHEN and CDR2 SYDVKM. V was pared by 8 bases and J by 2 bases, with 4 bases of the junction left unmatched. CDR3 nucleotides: TGTGCCAGCCTCACAGGGGACACAGATACGCAGTATTTT. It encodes CASLTGDTDTQYF.

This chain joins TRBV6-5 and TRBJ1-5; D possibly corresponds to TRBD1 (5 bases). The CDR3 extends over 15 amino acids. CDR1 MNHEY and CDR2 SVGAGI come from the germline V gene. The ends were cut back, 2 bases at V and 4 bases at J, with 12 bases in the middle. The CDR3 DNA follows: TGTGCCAGCAGTTACGCAGGAGGGACTAATCAGCCCCAGCATTTT. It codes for CASSYAGGTNQPQHF.

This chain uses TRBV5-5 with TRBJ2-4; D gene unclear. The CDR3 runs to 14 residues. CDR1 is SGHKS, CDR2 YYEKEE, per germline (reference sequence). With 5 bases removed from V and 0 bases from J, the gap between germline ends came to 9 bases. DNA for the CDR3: TGTGCCAGCAGGCCTGGGCTAGCCAAAAACATTCAGTACTTC. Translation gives CASRPGLAKNIQYF. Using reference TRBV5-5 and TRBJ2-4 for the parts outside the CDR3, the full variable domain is DAGVTQSPTHLIKTRGQQVTLRCSPISGHKSVSWYQQVLGQGPQFIFQYYEKEERGRGNFPDRFSARQFPNYSSELNVNALLLGDSALYLCASRPGLAKNIQYFGAGTRLSVL.

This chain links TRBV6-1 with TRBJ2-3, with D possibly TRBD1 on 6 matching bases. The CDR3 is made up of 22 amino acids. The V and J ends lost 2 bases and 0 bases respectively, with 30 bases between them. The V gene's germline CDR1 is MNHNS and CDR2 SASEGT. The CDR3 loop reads CASSERAYTGLGRRTSTDTQYF. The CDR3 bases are TGTGCCAGCAGTGAAAGGGCATATACAGGGTTGGGCCGGCGTACTAGCACAGATACGCAGTATTTT.